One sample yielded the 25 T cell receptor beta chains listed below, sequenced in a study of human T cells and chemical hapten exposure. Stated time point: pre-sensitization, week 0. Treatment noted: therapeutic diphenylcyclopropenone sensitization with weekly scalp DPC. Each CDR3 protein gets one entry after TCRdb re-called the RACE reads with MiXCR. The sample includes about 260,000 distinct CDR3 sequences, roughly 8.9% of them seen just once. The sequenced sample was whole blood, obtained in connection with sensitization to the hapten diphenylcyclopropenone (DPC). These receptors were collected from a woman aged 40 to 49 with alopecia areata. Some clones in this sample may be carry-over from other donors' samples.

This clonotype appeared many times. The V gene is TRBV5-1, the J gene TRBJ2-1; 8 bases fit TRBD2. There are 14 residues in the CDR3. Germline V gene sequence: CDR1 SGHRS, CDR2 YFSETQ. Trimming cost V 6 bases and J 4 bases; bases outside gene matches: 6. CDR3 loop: CASTTAGAYNEQFF. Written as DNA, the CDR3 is TGCGCCAGCACGACAGCGGGAGCGTACAATGAGCAGTTCTTC.

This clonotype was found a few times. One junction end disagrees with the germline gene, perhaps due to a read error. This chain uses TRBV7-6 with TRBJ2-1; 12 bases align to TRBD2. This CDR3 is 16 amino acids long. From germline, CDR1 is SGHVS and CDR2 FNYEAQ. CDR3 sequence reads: CASRLTSGRPYNEQLF. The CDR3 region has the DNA TGTGCCAGCAGATTGACTAGCGGGAGACCCTACAATGAGCAGCTCTTC.

For the CDR3, the DNA is TGTGCCAGCAGATATTACACGCGAGAGTCTTACGAGCAGTACTTC. Translating it yields CASRYYTRESYEQYF. The chain couples TRBV6-5 to TRBJ2-7; D is undetermined. Germline V gene lookup returns CDR1 MNHEY and CDR2 SVGAGI. V was cut by 6 bases and J by 4 bases, with 19 bases left in between. This CDR3 has 15 amino acids.

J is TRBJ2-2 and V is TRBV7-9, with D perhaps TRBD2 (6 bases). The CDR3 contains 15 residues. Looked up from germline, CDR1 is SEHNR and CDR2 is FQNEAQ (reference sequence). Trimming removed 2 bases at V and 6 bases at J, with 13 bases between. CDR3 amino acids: CASSLPTGTPGELFF. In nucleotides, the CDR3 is TGTGCCAGCAGCTTACCGACTGGGACTCCCGGGGAGCTGTTTTTT.

The CDR3 coding sequence is TGTGCCAGCAGCTTAGAGGAGTTAGCGGGAGTCCCCGGGGAGCTGTTTTTT. It specifies CASSLEELAGVPGELFF. The chain combines TRBV7-9 with TRBJ2-2; 9 nucleotides line up with TRBD2. The V segment lost 1 base and the J segment 6 bases; nucleotides outside the gene matches: 9. Germline V CDR1 and CDR2: SEHNR, FQNEAQ (reference sequence). The CDR3 length is 17 residues.

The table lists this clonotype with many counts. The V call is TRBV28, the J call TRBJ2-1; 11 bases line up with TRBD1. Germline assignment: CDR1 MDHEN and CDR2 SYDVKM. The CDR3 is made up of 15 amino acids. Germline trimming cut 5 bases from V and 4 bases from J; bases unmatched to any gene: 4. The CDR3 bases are TGTGCCAGCAGTGAGGGACAGGGGGGATACAATGAGCAGTTCTTC. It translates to CASSEGQGGYNEQFF. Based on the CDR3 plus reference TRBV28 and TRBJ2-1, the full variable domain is DVKVTQSSRYLVKRTGEKVFLECVQDMDHENMFWYRQDPGLGLRLIYFSYDVKMKEKGDIPEGYSVSREKKERFSLILESASTNQTSMYLCASSEGQGGYNEQFFGPGTRLTVL.

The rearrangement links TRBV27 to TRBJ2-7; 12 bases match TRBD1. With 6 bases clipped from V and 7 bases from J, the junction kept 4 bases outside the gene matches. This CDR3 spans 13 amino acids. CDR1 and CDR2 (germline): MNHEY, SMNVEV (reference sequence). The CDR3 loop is CASRGQGAEEQYF. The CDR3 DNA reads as TGTGCCAGCAGGGGACAGGGGGCCGAAGAGCAGTACTTC.

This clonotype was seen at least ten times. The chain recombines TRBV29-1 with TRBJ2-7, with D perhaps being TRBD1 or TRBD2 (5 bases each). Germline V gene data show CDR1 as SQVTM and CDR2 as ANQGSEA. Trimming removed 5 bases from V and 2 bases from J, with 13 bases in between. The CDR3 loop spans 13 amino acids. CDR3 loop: CSVFRDQTYEQYF. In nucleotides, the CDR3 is TGCAGCGTTTTCCGGGACCAGACCTACGAGCAGTACTTC.

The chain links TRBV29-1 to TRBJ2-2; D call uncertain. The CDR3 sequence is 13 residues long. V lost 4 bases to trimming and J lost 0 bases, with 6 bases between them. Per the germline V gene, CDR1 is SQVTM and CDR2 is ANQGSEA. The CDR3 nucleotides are TGCAGCGTTGGGACGCCGAACACCGGGGAGCTGTTTTTT. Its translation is CSVGTPNTGELFF.

CDR3 sequence: CASRKTGGWELFF. The CDR3 DNA follows: TGTGCCAGCAGGAAGACAGGGGGCTGGGAGCTGTTTTTT. The chain is built from TRBV12-3 or TRBV12-4 and TRBJ2-2, with 10 bases identical to TRBD1. CDR3 length: 13 residues. Trimming at V came to 6 bases and at J to 9 bases, leaving 4 bases not matched to a gene.

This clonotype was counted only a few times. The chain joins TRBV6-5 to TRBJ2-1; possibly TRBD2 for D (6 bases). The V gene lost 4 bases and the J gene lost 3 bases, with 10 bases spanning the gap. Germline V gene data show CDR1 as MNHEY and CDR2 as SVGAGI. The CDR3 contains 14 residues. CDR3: CASSLAEDYNEQFF. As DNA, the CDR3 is TGTGCCAGCAGTTTAGCGGAGGACTACAATGAGCAGTTCTTC.

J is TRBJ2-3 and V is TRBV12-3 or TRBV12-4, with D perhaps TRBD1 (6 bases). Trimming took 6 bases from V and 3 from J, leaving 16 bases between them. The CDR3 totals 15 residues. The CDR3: CASRPPGAGTDTQYF. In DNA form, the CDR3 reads TGTGCCAGCAGGCCACCAGGGGCCGGAACAGATACGCAGTATTTT.

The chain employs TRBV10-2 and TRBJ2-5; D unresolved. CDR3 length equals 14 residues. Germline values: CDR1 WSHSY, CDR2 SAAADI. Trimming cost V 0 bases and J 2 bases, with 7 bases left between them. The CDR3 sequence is CASSESVGQETQYF. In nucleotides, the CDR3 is TGCGCCAGCAGTGAGTCGGTTGGGCAAGAGACCCAGTACTTC.

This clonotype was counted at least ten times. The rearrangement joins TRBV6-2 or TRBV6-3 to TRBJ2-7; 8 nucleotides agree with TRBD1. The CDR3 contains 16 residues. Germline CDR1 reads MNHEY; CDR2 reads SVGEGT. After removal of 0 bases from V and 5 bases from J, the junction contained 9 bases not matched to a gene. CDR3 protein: CASSYSPGQGADEQYF. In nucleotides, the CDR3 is TGTGCCAGCAGTTACTCGCCCGGGCAGGGGGCGGACGAGCAGTACTTC.

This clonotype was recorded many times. The DNA for the CDR3 is TGTGCCAGCAGCTCGAGAGGGGCGAACACCGGGGAGCTGTTTTTT. It encodes CASSSRGANTGELFF. The chain is built from TRBV6-5 and TRBJ2-2, with D perhaps assigned TRBD1 or TRBD2 (5 bases each). This CDR3 is 15 amino acids long. Trimming stripped 6 bases from V and 0 bases from J, with 11 bases between. CDR1 is MNHEY, CDR2 SVGAGI, per germline.

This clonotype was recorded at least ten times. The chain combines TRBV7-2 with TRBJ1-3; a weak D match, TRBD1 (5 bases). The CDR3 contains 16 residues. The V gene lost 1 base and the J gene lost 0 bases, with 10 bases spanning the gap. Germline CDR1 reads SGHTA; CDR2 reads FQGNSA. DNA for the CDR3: TGTGCCAGCAGCTTAGGGGACGGTCGCTCTGGAAACACCATATATTTT. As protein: CASSLGDGRSGNTIYF.

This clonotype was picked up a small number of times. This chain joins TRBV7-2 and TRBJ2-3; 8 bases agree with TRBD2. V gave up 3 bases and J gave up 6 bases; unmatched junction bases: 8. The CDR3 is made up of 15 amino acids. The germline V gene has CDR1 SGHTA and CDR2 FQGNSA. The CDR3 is CASSFQRSGGDTQYF. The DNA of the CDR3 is TGTGCCAGCAGCTTCCAAAGGTCGGGAGGGGATACGCAGTATTTT. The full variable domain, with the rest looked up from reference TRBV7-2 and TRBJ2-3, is GAGVSQSPSNKVTEKGKDVELRCDPISGHTALYWYRQSLGQGLEFLIYFQGNSAPDKSGLPSDRFSAERTGGSVSTLTIQRTQQEDSAVYLCASSFQRSGGDTQYFGPGTRLTVL.

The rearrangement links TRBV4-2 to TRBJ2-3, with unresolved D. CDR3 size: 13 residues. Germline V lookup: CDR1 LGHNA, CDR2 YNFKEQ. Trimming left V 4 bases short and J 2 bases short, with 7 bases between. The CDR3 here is CASSPGPTDTQYF. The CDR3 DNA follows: TGTGCCAGCAGCCCAGGTCCCACAGATACGCAGTATTTT.

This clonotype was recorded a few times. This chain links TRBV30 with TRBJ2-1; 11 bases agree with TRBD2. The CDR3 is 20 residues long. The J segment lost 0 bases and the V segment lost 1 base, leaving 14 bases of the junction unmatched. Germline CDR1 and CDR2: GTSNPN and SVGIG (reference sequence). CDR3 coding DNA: TGTGCCTGGAGTGGGATTCGGCTAGCGGGAGGATTGAGCTCCTACAATGAGCAGTTCTTC. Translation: CAWSGIRLAGGLSSYNEQFF.

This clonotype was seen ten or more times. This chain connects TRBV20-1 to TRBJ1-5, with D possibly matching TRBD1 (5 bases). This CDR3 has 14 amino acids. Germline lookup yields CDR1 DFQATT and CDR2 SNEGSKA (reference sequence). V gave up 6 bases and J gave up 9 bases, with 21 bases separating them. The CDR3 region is CSANKQGKLGPQHF. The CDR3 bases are TGCAGTGCCAATAAGCAGGGAAAACTCGGGCCCCAGCATTTT.

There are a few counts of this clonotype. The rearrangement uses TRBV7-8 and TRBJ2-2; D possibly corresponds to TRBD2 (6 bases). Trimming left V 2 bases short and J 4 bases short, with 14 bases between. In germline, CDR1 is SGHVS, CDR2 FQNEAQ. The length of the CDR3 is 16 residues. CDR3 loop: CASSLIGSGSTGELFF. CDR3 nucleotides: TGTGCCAGCAGCTTAATCGGGAGCGGAAGCACCGGGGAGCTGTTTTTT.

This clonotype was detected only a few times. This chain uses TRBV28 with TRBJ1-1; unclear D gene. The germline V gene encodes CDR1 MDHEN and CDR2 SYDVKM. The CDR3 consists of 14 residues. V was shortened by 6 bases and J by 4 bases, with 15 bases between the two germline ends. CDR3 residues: CASSKIRALTEAFF. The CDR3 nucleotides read TGTGCCAGCAGCAAAATCCGGGCCCTCACTGAAGCTTTCTTT.

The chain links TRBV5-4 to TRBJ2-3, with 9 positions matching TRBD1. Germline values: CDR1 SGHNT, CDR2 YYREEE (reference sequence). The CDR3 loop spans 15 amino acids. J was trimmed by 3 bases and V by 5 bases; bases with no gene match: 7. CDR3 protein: CASRPGTGKTDTQYF. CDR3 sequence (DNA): TGTGCCAGCAGGCCCGGGACAGGGAAGACAGATACGCAGTATTTT.

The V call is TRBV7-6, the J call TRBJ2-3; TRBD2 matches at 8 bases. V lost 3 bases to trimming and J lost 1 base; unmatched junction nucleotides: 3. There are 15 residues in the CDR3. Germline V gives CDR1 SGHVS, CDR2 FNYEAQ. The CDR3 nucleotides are TGTGCCAGCAGCTTTATGCGGGAGGGCACAGATACGCAGTATTTT. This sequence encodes CASSFMREGTDTQYF. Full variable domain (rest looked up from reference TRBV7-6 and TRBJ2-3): GAGVSQSPRYKVTKRGQDVALRCDPISGHVSLYWYRQALGQGPEFLTYFNYEAQQDKSGLPNDRFSAERPEGSISTLTIQRTEQRDSAMYRCASSFMREGTDTQYFGPGTRLTVL.

The CDR3 sequence is CASSLFSQETQYF. CDR3 nucleotide sequence: TGTGCCAGCAGCTTGTTCTCCCAAGAGACCCAGTACTTC. This chain links TRBV5-5 with TRBJ2-5; D not certain. The V gene's germline CDR1 is SGHKS and CDR2 YYEKEE (reference sequence). V shed 1 base and J shed 1 base, with 5 bases lying between them. The CDR3 totals 13 residues.